This T cell receptor beta chain was sequenced during a study of cytomegalovirus exposure and HLA in healthy donors. Notes on the study in general: Among the most significant clusters, several appeared linked to common viral pathogens in a later analysis.

Healthy donors of bone marrow made up the group. V shed 5 bases and J shed 8 bases, with 19 bases lying between them. From germline, CDR1 is SNHLY and CDR2 FYNNEI. The CDR3 loop spans 15 amino acids. It was with 60 Vbeta and 13 Jbeta primers that the PCR ran. Profiled with immunoSEQ multiplex PCR; TCRdb holds only in-frame clones, not every one. The repertoire includes under 150,000 clones, about two thirds of them detected once, and almost 4.5% sits in the top ten. This clone has a single count. What it binds is unknown. The chain couples TRBV2 to TRBJ2-1; the D gene is possibly TRBD1 (6 bases). The sample was PBMCs. The TCR originated in a man between 60 and 75 years old in good health and CMV-seronegative. CDR3 sequence: CASSRDRFETDEQFF. The CDR3 DNA reads TGTGCCAGCAGTCGTGACAGGTTTGAGACGGATGAGCAGTTCTTC.